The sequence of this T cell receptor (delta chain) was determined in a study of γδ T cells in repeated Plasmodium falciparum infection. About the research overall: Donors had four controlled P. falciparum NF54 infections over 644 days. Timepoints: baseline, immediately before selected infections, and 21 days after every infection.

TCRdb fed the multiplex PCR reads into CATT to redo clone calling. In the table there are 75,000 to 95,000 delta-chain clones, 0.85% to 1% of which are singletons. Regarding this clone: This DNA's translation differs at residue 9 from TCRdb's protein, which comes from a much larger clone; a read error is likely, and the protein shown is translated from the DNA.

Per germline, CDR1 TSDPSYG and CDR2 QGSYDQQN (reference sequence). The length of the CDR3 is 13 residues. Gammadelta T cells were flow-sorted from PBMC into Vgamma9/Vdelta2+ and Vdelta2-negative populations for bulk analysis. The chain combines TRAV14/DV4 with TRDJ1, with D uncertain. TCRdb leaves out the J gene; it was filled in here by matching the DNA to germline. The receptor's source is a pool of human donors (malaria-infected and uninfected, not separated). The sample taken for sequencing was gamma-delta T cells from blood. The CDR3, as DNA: TGTGCAACCCTTATCCGGGTAGCCGAGAAACTCATCTTT. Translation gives CATLIRVAEKLIF.